Below, one T cell receptor beta chain is given with its context. Antigen: not known. PCR primers comprised 60 Vbeta and 13 Jbeta primers. TCRdb keeps only in-frame clones here, not all; method: immunoSEQ multiplex PCR. The table lists some 140,000 clones, roughly 74% of them singletons. The sample comes from a study of cytomegalovirus exposure and HLA in healthy donors. The CDR3 spans 19 residues. Unmatched junction bases numbered 12, after V lost 5 bases and J lost 4 bases. CDR1 and CDR2 from the germline V gene are SGHTA and FQGNSA. Study-level points and caveats: The classifier reportedly diagnosed cytomegalovirus status with high specificity and sensitivity.

The sequence was collected from a man younger than 30 in good health and CMV-seronegative. This chain joins TRBV7-2 and TRBJ2-1; 15 bases agree with TRBD2. Sequences were obtained from PBMCs. Here the CDR3 reads CASSLRQGTSGGNYNEQFF. The CDR3 DNA reads TGTGCCAGCAGCCTAAGACAGGGGACTAGCGGGGGGAATTACAATGAGCAGTTCTTC.